This T cell receptor (beta chain) was profiled in a study of T cells in Graves' hyperthyroidism and ophthalmopathy. This clonotype showed up many times. Amplification targeted TCR beta CDR3 regions from RNA transcripts. The TCR CDR3 was amplified in a first-round RT-PCR using the HTBI primer set. MiXCR was run by TCRdb on the multiplex PCR reads, yielding one entry per CDR3 protein. This table holds about 710,000 distinct CDR3 sequences, about a sixth found once. The CDR3 covers 16 residues. Trimming took 2 bases from V and 3 from J; bases not matched to a gene: 3. CDR1 is LGHDT, CDR2 YNNKEL, per germline (reference sequence).

J is TRBJ2-2 and V is TRBV3-1; 10 nucleotides agree with TRBD2. The clonotype was recovered from a man between 18 and 29 years old with Graves' hyperthyroidism. Sequencing was performed on blood. CDR3 residues: CASSQSSGSYTGELFF. The CDR3 DNA follows: TGTGCCAGCAGCCAATCTAGCGGGAGTTACACCGGGGAGCTGTTTTTT.